This TCR beta chain was documented in a study of technical replicates of blood from several donors. The repertoire was sequenced with immunoSEQ multiplex PCR; TCRdb's copy has only in-frame clones and lacks some. Of under 110,000 clones in the sample, roughly 95% were seen once. Sample: T cells isolated from PBMCs. The receptor's source is a human donor in good health.

DNA for the CDR3: TGTGCCAGCAGCGCCCGGGACAGGGGGCCTTCACCCCTCCACTTT. This gives the protein CASSARDRGPSPLHF. The rearrangement uses TRBV7-9 and TRBJ1-6, with 12 bases lining up with TRBD1. There are 15 residues in the CDR3. Germline CDR1 is SEHNR and CDR2 is FQNEAQ (reference sequence). Unmatched junction bases numbered 5, after V lost 5 bases and J lost 9 bases. The whole variable domain, remainder taken from reference TRBV7-9 and TRBJ1-6, is DTGVSQNPRHKITKRGQNVTFRCDPISEHNRLYWYRQTLGQGPEFLTYFQNEAQLEKSRLLSDRFSAERPKGSFSTLEIQRTEQGDSAMYLCASSARDRGPSPLHFGNGTRLTVT.